The clone carrying this TCR beta chain was picked up a small number of times. Here immunoSEQ multiplex PCR was the method, and the copy in TCRdb shows in-frame clones only, minus some. The sample records a few hundred thousand clones, 85% to 90% being singletons. The sample belongs to a study of blood T cell repertoires in COVID-19. Germline V lookup: CDR1 LNHDA, CDR2 SQIVND (reference sequence). The V and J ends lost 6 bases and 4 bases, in that order; junction bases with no gene match: 6. The CDR3 has 14 amino acids. This clonotype was sampled from a middle-aged woman who had recovered from COVID-19. The chain joins TRBV19 to TRBJ1-1, with 9 bases fitting TRBD1. The sample comprised peripheral blood. As DNA, the CDR3 is TGTGCCAGTAGACGGACAGGGGTTGCCACTGAAGCTTTCTTT. Residues: CASRRTGVATEAFF.